This record looks at one TCR beta chain sequence and its context. Its antigen is still unknown. The source of the sample is a study of beta chain features in type 1 diabetes. Study background: Examined across all samples were about 110 million sorted cells. Study observations and caveats: Shortening that was moderate but significant affected the TCRB CDR3s of Type 1 diabetes patients in all four CD4+ subsets.

The single heparinised draw taken from each donor contained around 110 mL of blood on average. It was via CD45RO/CCR7/CD25/CD127/CD95/CD27 that CD4+ naive, central memory, regulatory and stem cell-like memory cells were sorted. V was trimmed by 8 bases and J by 6 bases, leaving 14 bases between them. There are 13 residues in the CDR3. Germline V CDR1 and CDR2: MNHEY, SVGAGI. The investigators reverse transcribed all of the isolated RNA, so they sequenced expressed TCRB transcripts. The average read count of naive, central memory and regulatory T cell samples was approximately 4 million. Libraries were prepared by immunoSEQ multiplex PCR; TCRdb keeps only in-frame clonotypes and omits some of them. The data show 200,000 to 250,000 clones, about 14% seen once.

The sample was naive CD4+ T cells from blood. The chain carries TRBV6-5 and TRBJ1-5, with D tentatively TRBD1 (6 bases). The TCR originated in a young man with type 1 diabetes. CDR3 sequence: CASRRGKGQPQHF. The CDR3 DNA reads TGTGCCAGCCGCAGGGGAAAAGGTCAGCCCCAGCATTTT.